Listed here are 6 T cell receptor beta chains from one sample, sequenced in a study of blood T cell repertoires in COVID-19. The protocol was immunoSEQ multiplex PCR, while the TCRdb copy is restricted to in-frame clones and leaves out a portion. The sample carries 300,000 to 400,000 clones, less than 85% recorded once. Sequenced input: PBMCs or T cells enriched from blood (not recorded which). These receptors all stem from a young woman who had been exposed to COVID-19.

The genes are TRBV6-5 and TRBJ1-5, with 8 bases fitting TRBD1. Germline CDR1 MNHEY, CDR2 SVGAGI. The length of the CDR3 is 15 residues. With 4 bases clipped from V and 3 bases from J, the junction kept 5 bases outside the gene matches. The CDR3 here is CASSSGQGANQPQHF. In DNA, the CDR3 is TGTGCCAGCAGTTCCGGACAGGGCGCCAATCAGCCCCAGCATTTT.

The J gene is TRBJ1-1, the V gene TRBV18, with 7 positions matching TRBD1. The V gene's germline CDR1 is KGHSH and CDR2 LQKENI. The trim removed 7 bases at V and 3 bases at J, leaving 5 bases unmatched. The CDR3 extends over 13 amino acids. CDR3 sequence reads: CASLQGSDTEAFF. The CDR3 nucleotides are TGTGCCAGCTTACAGGGGTCGGACACTGAAGCTTTCTTT.

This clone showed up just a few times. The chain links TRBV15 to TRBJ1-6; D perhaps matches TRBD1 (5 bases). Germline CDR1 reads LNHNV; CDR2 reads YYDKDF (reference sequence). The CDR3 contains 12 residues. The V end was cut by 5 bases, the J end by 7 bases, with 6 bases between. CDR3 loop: CATSGGNSPLHF. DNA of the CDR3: TGTGCCACCAGCGGGGGGAATTCACCCCTCCACTTT.

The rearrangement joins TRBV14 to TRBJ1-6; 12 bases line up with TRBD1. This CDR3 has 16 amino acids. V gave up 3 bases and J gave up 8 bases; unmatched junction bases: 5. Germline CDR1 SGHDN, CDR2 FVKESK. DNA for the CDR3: TGTGCCAGCAGCCAGGGGACAGGGGGCAATCATTCACCCCTCCACTTT. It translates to CASSQGTGGNHSPLHF.

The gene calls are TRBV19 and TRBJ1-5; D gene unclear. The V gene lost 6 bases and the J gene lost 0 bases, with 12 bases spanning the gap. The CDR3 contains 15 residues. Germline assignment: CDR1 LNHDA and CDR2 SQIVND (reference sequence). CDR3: CASSETAYSNQPQHF. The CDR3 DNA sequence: TGTGCCAGTAGCGAAACAGCTTATAGCAATCAGCCCCAGCATTTT.

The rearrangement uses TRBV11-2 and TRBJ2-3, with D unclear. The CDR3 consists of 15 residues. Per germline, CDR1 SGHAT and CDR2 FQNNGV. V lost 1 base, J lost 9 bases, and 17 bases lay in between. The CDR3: CASSLGAAPQSTQYF. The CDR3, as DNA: TGTGCCAGCAGCTTAGGGGCCGCCCCCCAGTCGACGCAGTATTTT.